These 10 T cell receptor beta chains share one sample of origin, sequenced in a study of T cells in Graves' hyperthyroidism and ophthalmopathy. Regions amplified from RNA transcripts were the TCR beta CDR3 regions. In the first-round RT-PCR of the TCR CDR3, the HTBI primer set was used. MiXCR, applied by TCRdb to the multiplex PCR reads, yields one record per CDR3 protein. The sample has over 250,000 distinct CDR3 sequences; roughly 22% are singletons. Specimen: blood. The receptor source for this set is a man aged 30-40 years with Graves' ophthalmopathy.

This clonotype came up many times. The gene calls are TRBV30 and TRBJ2-3, with TRBD2 matching over 9 bases. V lost 3 bases, J lost 1 base, and 5 bases stayed unmatched. CDR3 length: 15 amino acids. Germline values: CDR1 GTSNPN, CDR2 SVGIG (reference sequence). CDR3 sequence: CAWRIAGVRTDTQYF. The CDR3 DNA sequence: TGTGCCTGGAGAATAGCGGGAGTCCGCACAGATACGCAGTATTTT.

This clonotype was counted at least ten times. The chain has TRBV11-2 and TRBJ2-1; 10 bases align to TRBD2. The germline V gene encodes CDR1 SGHAT and CDR2 FQNNGV. The CDR3 runs 17 residues. With 5 bases clipped from V and 4 bases from J, the junction kept 11 bases outside the gene matches. CDR3 nucleotides: TGTGCCAGCAGCACTCAACCGGGACTAGCGCTTTACAATGAGCAGTTCTTC. Encoded protein: CASSTQPGLALYNEQFF.

This chain connects TRBV24-1 to TRBJ2-5; D not certain. Trimming took 4 bases from V and 3 from J, leaving 5 bases between them. Germline V gives CDR1 KGHDR, CDR2 SFDVKD. CDR3 length: 12 residues. Written as DNA, the CDR3 is TGTGCCACCAGTGACCTCGAAGAGACCCAGTACTTC. It is translated as CATSDLEETQYF.

The chain recombines TRBV6-1 with TRBJ2-3; 10 bases align to TRBD2. From germline, CDR1 is MNHNS and CDR2 SASEGT. The junction had 8 bases not matched to a gene; V was cut back by 6 bases and J by 8 bases. The CDR3 consists of 14 residues. The CDR3 DNA is TGTGCCAGCAGGTCAAGCGGGAGGGCCTCTACGCAGTATTTT. Translation gives CASRSSGRASTQYF.

The chain carries TRBV6-5 and TRBJ2-5; TRBD2 is a possible D gene (5 bases). V lost 2 bases and J 4 bases, leaving 11 bases between the germline ends. Germline CDR1 MNHEY, CDR2 SVGAGI. The CDR3 contains 14 residues. The CDR3 reads CASSYVATGETQYF. Written as DNA, the CDR3 is TGTGCCAGCAGTTACGTAGCGACCGGAGAGACCCAGTACTTC.

The chain is built from TRBV5-1 and TRBJ2-3; D is possibly TRBD1 (6 bases). In germline, CDR1 is SGHRS, CDR2 YFSETQ. With 2 bases removed from V and 5 bases from J, the gap between germline ends came to 12 bases. The CDR3 is made up of 14 amino acids. The chain's CDR3 is CASSFTGGGDTQYF. DNA for the CDR3: TGCGCCAGCAGCTTCACTGGGGGCGGAGATACGCAGTATTTT.

The chain combines TRBV20-1 with TRBJ2-5; 12 bases are a match to TRBD1. Losses at the gene ends were 1 base for V and 5 bases for J; bases not matched to a gene: 5. Per germline, CDR1 DFQATT and CDR2 SNEGSKA (reference sequence). The CDR3 contains 15 residues. The CDR3 region is CSARGGTGGAETQYF. The CDR3 DNA sequence: TGCAGTGCTAGAGGAGGGACAGGGGGCGCGGAGACCCAGTACTTC.

The chain couples TRBV7-6 to TRBJ1-2, with D unresolved. The germline gives CDR1 SGHVS, CDR2 FNYEAQ. The CDR3 is 15 amino acids. Trimming removed 8 bases from V and 2 bases from J, with 18 bases in between. CDR3 protein: CASRYPWALNYGYTF. The CDR3 DNA reads as TGTGCCAGCCGATACCCATGGGCGTTGAACTATGGCTACACCTTC.

This clonotype was picked up many times. The chain uses TRBV11-2 and TRBJ2-3, with D maybe TRBD2 (6 bases). CDR3 length: 11 residues. V was shortened by 6 bases and J by 8 bases, with 9 bases between the two germline ends. CDR1 and CDR2 from the germline V gene are SGHAT and FQNNGV. The CDR3 sequence: CASRISGTQYF. CDR3 nucleotides: TGTGCCAGCAGGATTAGCGGTACGCAGTATTTT.

This clonotype has only a few counts. The chain combines TRBV12-3 or TRBV12-4 with TRBJ1-2; D ambiguous. This CDR3 comprises 13 residues. V was cut by 3 bases and J by 0 bases, with 5 bases left in between. CDR3: CASSLPANYGYTF. The CDR3 DNA reads as TGTGCCAGCAGTTTGCCTGCTAACTATGGCTACACCTTC.